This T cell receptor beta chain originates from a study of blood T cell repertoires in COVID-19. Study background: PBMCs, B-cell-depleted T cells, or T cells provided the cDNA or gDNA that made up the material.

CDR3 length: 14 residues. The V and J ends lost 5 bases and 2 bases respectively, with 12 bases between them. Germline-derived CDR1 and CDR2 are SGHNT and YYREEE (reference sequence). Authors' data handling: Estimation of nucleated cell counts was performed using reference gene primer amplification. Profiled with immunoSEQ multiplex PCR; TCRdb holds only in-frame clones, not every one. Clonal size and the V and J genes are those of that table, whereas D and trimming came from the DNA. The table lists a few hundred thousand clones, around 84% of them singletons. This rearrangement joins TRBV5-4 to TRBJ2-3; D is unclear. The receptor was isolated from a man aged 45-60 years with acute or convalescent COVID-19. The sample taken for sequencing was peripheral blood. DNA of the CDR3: TGTGCCAGCAGTCCCTCCCCCCCCACAGATACGCAGTATTTT. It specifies CASSPSPPTDTQYF.